Described below is a single T cell receptor (beta chain) sequence and its context. Its antigen is currently unknown. This sample is part of a study of CXCR3-negative and CXCR3-positive naive CD8 T cells. Study-level points and caveats: Researchers report that CXCR3-positive naive cells carry more hydrophobic TRB CDR3s than CXCR3-negative naive cells. Across naive subsets, surface CD5 expression was comparable, and TCR strength was inferred from properties of the TRB CDR3.

UMI labels and 5' RACE were used to prepare the TRB cDNA libraries. TCRdb reworked the 5' RACE reads into one entry per CDR3 protein, no DNA. The sample holds some 60,000 distinct CDR3 sequences. The source of this sequence is a human donor in good health. Some clones in this sample may be carry-over from other donors' samples. The sample taken for sequencing was naive CXCR3+ CD8+ T cells from blood. Indicated subset: CD45RO-CCR7+CD27+CD95- naive CD8+ T cells expressing CXCR3 (TNR3+).

This chain's CDR3 is CASLGGQVISGNTIYF. J is TRBJ1-3 and V is TRBV7-9; as DNA is missing, the TRBD1 call by TCRdb cannot be tested. Germline V gene data show CDR1 as SEHNR and CDR2 as FQNEAQ (reference sequence). The CDR3 extends over 16 amino acids.